The 27 T cell receptor beta chains presented below share a single source sample, sequenced in a study of blood T cell repertoires in COVID-19. Clones were read by immunoSEQ multiplex PCR, and TCRdb kept only the in-frame ones, dropping some. This table holds about 300,000 clones, about 87% found once. Sequenced input: peripheral blood. The receptors were gathered from a man aged 70-80 years with acute or convalescent COVID-19.

The chain carries TRBV9 and TRBJ2-3, with 10 bases aligning to TRBD2. Trimming cost V 1 base and J 4 bases; bases outside gene matches: 3. CDR3 length equals 15 residues. Looked up from germline, CDR1 is SGDLS and CDR2 is YYNGEE. CDR3 bases: TGTGCCAGCAGCGTACTAGCGGGAGCCCCAGATACGCAGTATTTT. The encoded protein is CASSVLAGAPDTQYF. The full variable domain, with the rest looked up from reference TRBV9 and TRBJ2-3, is DSGVTQTPKHLITATGQRVTLRCSPRSGDLSVYWYQQSLDQGLQFLIQYYNGEERAKGNILERFSAQQFPDLHSELNLSSLELGDSALYFCASSVLAGAPDTQYFGPGTRLTVL.

The rearrangement uses TRBV11-1 and TRBJ2-2, with D possibly matching TRBD1 (6 bases). Germline values: CDR1 SGHAT, CDR2 FQDESV (reference sequence). This CDR3 contains 16 residues. The V gene lost 5 bases and the J gene lost 5 bases, with 18 bases spanning the gap. The CDR3 DNA is TGTGCCAGCAGCCCTTCGGCTTGGGGGCGAACCGGGGAGCTGTTTTTT. It yields the protein CASSPSAWGRTGELFF. Combining the CDR3 with reference TRBV11-1 and TRBJ2-2 gives the whole variable domain EAEVAQSPRYKITEKSQAVAFWCDPISGHATLYWYRQILGQGPELLVQFQDESVVDDSQLPKDRFSAERLKGVDSTLKIQPAELGDSAMYLCASSPSAWGRTGELFFGEGSRLTVL.

The gene calls are TRBV28 and TRBJ2-1; 9 nucleotides agree with TRBD2. Looked up from germline, CDR1 is MDHEN and CDR2 is SYDVKM. The CDR3 covers 16 residues. The ends lost 3 bases at V and 2 bases at J; junction bases unmatched: 5. The CDR3 loop reads CASSFWAGGPYNEQFF. The CDR3 DNA reads as TGTGCCAGCAGTTTTTGGGCGGGAGGGCCCTACAATGAGCAGTTCTTC. Full variable domain (remainder filled in from reference TRBV28 and TRBJ2-1): DVKVTQSSRYLVKRTGEKVFLECVQDMDHENMFWYRQDPGLGLRLIYFSYDVKMKEKGDIPEGYSVSREKKERFSLILESASTNQTSMYLCASSFWAGGPYNEQFFGPGTRLTVL.

Details on this clone: Other DNA sequences of this sample code for an identical CDR3. The chain couples TRBV12-3 or TRBV12-4 to TRBJ2-7; D is ambiguous. Trimming took off 5 bases at V and 0 bases at J, with 5 bases between the two ends. The CDR3 has 12 amino acids. The CDR3: CASSPSSYEQYF. The CDR3 DNA reads TGTGCCAGCAGTCCTAGCTCCTACGAGCAGTACTTC.

The CDR3: CASRLTRDSPLHF. CDR3 nucleotide sequence: TGTGCCAGCAGGCTTACAAGGGACTCTCCCCTCCACTTT. The J gene is TRBJ1-6, the V gene TRBV2, with D possibly matching TRBD1 (5 bases). This CDR3 is built from 13 residues. V lost 6 bases, J lost 13 bases, and 16 bases lay in between. Germline loops: CDR1 SNHLY, CDR2 FYNNEI.

Here the CDR3 DNA reads TGTGCCAGCAGTCAGAGGGGGTTAGCTAACTATGGCTACACCTTC. It encodes CASSQRGLANYGYTF. This sequence joins TRBV6-5 and TRBJ1-2, with a possible D match to TRBD1 (6 bases). The CDR3 contains 15 residues. From germline, CDR1 is MNHEY and CDR2 SVGAGI. Trimming removed 5 bases from V and 0 bases from J, with 13 bases in between.

The V and J genes are TRBV2 and TRBJ2-3, with D hard to call. V lost 4 bases, J lost 2 bases, and 13 bases lay in between. Germline CDR1 is SNHLY and CDR2 is FYNNEI. This CDR3 has 15 amino acids. CDR3 residues: CASSGADPNTDTQYF. The CDR3 DNA reads as TGTGCCAGCAGTGGGGCTGACCCCAACACAGATACGCAGTATTTT.

This clone was seen more than once but under ten times. The V gene is TRBV24-1, the J gene TRBJ2-1; TRBD1 agrees at 8 bases. The length of the CDR3 is 15 residues. Germline V lookup: CDR1 KGHDR, CDR2 SFDVKD. V was clipped by 3 bases and J by 10 bases; unmatched bases: 10. CDR3 protein: CATSDRDRHQKEQFF. The CDR3 DNA reads TGTGCCACCAGTGATCGGGACAGGCACCAAAAGGAGCAGTTCTTC.

This chain links TRBV28 with TRBJ1-4; TRBD1 aligns across 8 bases. The CDR3 is made up of 15 amino acids. Germline values: CDR1 MDHEN, CDR2 SYDVKM. V gave up 5 bases and J gave up 5 bases; unmatched junction bases: 7. CDR3 DNA sequence: TGTGCCAGCAGTGCCCAACAGGGGGGAAATGAAAAACTGTTTTTT. Protein: CASSAQQGGNEKLFF.

This clone occurred once. J is TRBJ2-5 and V is TRBV9; maybe TRBD1 (6 bases). The germline V gene encodes CDR1 SGDLS and CDR2 YYNGEE. The V end lost 4 bases, the J end lost 0 bases, and 10 bases lay between the germline ends. This CDR3 region has 14 residues. CDR3 nucleotide sequence: TGTGCCAGCAGCCAAACAGGGTACCAAGAGACCCAGTACTTC. Protein sequence: CASSQTGYQETQYF.

This rearrangement joins TRBV25-1 to TRBJ1-3; weak D call: TRBD1 (5 bases). CDR1 is MGHDK and CDR2 is SYGVNS in the germline V gene. This CDR3 is 12 amino acids long. V lost 1 base and J 12 bases, leaving 10 bases between the germline ends. The chain's CDR3 is CASSEFRGNIYF. The CDR3 DNA reads as TGTGCCAGCAGTGAATTCCGGGGGAACATATATTTT.

The table lists this clone with a count of one. The J gene is TRBJ1-5, the V gene TRBV5-1; no firm D call. The ends were cut back, 0 bases at V and 7 bases at J, with 14 bases in the middle. This CDR3 contains 15 residues. CDR1 SGHRS and CDR2 YFSETQ come from the germline V gene. The chain's CDR3 is CASSLATGSGQPQHF. The CDR3 coding sequence is TGCGCCAGCAGCTTGGCCACCGGGTCGGGGCAGCCCCAGCATTTT.

The chain recombines TRBV11-3 with TRBJ2-1; 11 positions agree with TRBD2. V dropped 3 bases and J dropped 9; count of bases not matched to a gene: 10. This CDR3 is built from 16 residues. Germline V gene sequence: CDR1 SGHNT, CDR2 YENEEA. CDR3 sequence reads: CASSLNRLAGLGEQFF. The DNA for the CDR3 is TGTGCCAGCAGCTTGAATCGACTAGCGGGGTTGGGTGAGCAGTTCTTC.

The genes are TRBV10-3 and TRBJ2-2, with 12 bases lining up with TRBD2. Germline CDR1 ENHRY, CDR2 SYGVKD. The CDR3 contains 16 residues. The V and J ends lost 4 bases and 6 bases, in that order; junction bases with no gene match: 6. In nucleotides, the CDR3 is TGTGCCATCAGTGGAGGGCTAGCGGGAGGGTCCGGGGAGCTGTTTTTT. This codes for CAISGGLAGGSGELFF.

The chain employs TRBV6-1 and TRBJ1-3; D unresolved. V was trimmed by 3 bases and J by 8 bases, leaving 11 bases between them. The CDR3 consists of 13 residues. Per germline, CDR1 MNHNS and CDR2 SASEGT. The CDR3 here is CASSDLNSYTIYF. CDR3 sequence (DNA): TGTGCCAGCAGTGACCTCAACAGCTACACCATATATTTT.

V gene TRBV4-1 combines with J gene TRBJ1-4; TRBD1 agrees at 8 bases. CDR3 length: 15 residues. J lost 8 bases, V lost 4 bases, and 9 bases had no gene match. Per the germline V gene, CDR1 is MGHRA and CDR2 is YSYEKL. CDR3: CASSPKGQGGEKLFF. The DNA for the CDR3 is TGCGCCAGCAGCCCCAAAGGACAGGGAGGGGAAAAACTGTTTTTT.

This chain uses TRBV30 with TRBJ2-5; no definite D call. The CDR3 contains 14 residues. Germline lookup yields CDR1 GTSNPN and CDR2 SVGIG (reference sequence). Trimming cost V 0 bases and J 3 bases, with 11 bases left between them. The CDR3 here is CAWSVGPVEETQYF. The CDR3 coding sequence is TGTGCCTGGAGTGTTGGGCCCGTCGAAGAGACCCAGTACTTC.

V gene TRBV9 combines with J gene TRBJ1-2, with 8 bases that match TRBD1. The CDR3 totals 14 residues. Unmatched junction bases numbered 5, after V lost 0 bases and J lost 7 bases. Germline lookup yields CDR1 SGDLS and CDR2 YYNGEE. CDR3 sequence (DNA): TGTGCCAGCAGCGTAGTGAGTGGGACAGGTGGCTACACCTTC. Amino acids: CASSVVSGTGGYTF.

This clone occurred once. The J gene is TRBJ2-5, the V gene TRBV7-2; 10 nucleotides line up with TRBD2. The CDR3 spans 16 residues. CDR1 SGHTA and CDR2 FQGNSA come from the germline V gene. V shed 5 bases and J 4 bases; nucleotides not matched to a gene: 10. The CDR3 reads CASSRPSGSPGETQYF. The CDR3 region has the DNA TGTGCCAGCAGCCGCCCTAGCGGGAGTCCTGGAGAGACCCAGTACTTC.

CDR3 coding DNA: TGCGCCAGCAGCCAGGGACAGGGGGCGAGGGAGACCCAGTACTTC. Protein product: CASSQGQGARETQYF. The chain employs TRBV4-1 and TRBJ2-5; 12 bases match TRBD1. The V gene end was trimmed by 3 bases and the J gene end by 5 bases; junction bases not matched to a gene: 4. Germline V lookup: CDR1 MGHRA, CDR2 YSYEKL. This CDR3 spans 15 amino acids.

As to this clone: The identical CDR3 is also encoded by other nucleotide sequences in the sample. V gene TRBV9 combines with J gene TRBJ2-3; D gene unclear. Germline V gives CDR1 SGDLS, CDR2 YYNGEE. The CDR3 extends over 13 amino acids. Trimming pared 0 bases from V and 1 base from J, leaving 3 bases between. CDR3: CASSVGGTDTQYF. The CDR3 region has the DNA TGTGCCAGCAGCGTAGGAGGCACAGATACGCAGTATTTT.

The chain recombines TRBV7-2 with TRBJ1-2; no reliable D call. The CDR3 sequence is 12 residues long. CDR1 SGHTA and CDR2 FQGNSA come from the germline V gene. Between the trimmed V and J ends, which lost 3 bases and 5 bases, there was a span of 7 bases. The CDR3, as DNA: TGTGCCAGCAGCTTTCGGGATTATGGCTACACCTTC. Encoded protein: CASSFRDYGYTF.

The rearrangement links TRBV25-1 to TRBJ2-3, with 7 positions matching TRBD1. This CDR3 is built from 14 residues. Trimming removed 3 bases from V and 0 bases from J; junction bases left unmatched: 0. In germline, CDR1 is MGHDK, CDR2 SYGVNS. The CDR3 DNA reads TGTGCCAGCAGTGAGACAGGGAGCACAGATACGCAGTATTTT. Translation gives CASSETGSTDTQYF.

This chain uses TRBV14 with TRBJ1-6, with 7 nucleotides matching TRBD1. Germline CDR1 is SGHDN and CDR2 is FVKESK. V shed 4 bases, J shed 8 bases, and the junction held 8 bases outside the gene matches. The CDR3 has 15 residues. The CDR3 sequence is CASSPDGTVYSPLHF. The CDR3 region has the DNA TGTGCCAGCAGCCCTGATGGGACAGTATATTCACCCCTCCACTTT.

The chain recombines TRBV6-5 with TRBJ2-5, with 15 bases aligning to TRBD2. The CDR3 sequence is 15 residues long. CDR1 and CDR2 from the germline V gene are MNHEY and SVGAGI. J lost 4 bases, V lost 7 bases, and 4 bases had no gene match. The CDR3: CASTWGLAGGETQYF. CDR3 nucleotides: TGTGCCAGCACCTGGGGACTAGCGGGAGGAGAGACCCAGTACTTC.

This clone is a singleton in its sample. The genes are TRBV15 and TRBJ2-7; tentative D call: TRBD1 (5 bases). Germline assignment: CDR1 LNHNV and CDR2 YYDKDF (reference sequence). With 0 bases removed from V and 7 bases from J, the gap between germline ends came to 13 bases. The CDR3 sequence is 14 residues long. CDR3 bases: TGTGCCACCAGCAGAGATCAGGGTCCCTGGGAGCAGTACTTC. Its translation is CATSRDQGPWEQYF.

This clone was found once. V usage is TRBV2 and J usage is TRBJ2-5, with D possibly being TRBD1 (6 bases). This CDR3 comprises 15 residues. V lost 1 base and J 4 bases, leaving 13 bases between the germline ends. Per the germline V gene, CDR1 is SNHLY and CDR2 is FYNNEI. CDR3 sequence (DNA): TGTGCCAGCAGTGAAGGGCCCCTAGGGGGAGAGACCCAGTACTTC. This sequence encodes CASSEGPLGGETQYF.